This T cell receptor beta chain was sequenced during a study of shared clonotypes between healthy human individuals. Of note for this clone: What it recognizes is unknown.

The sorted-subset replicate PCRs were given around 190 ng DNA, which is 25,000 to 35,000 T cell genomes. TCRdb's table, derived via immunoSEQ multiplex PCR, lists solely in-frame clones and lacks some. The top ten clones hold approximately 1.2% of a sample with under 2,000,000 clones, roughly 95% of them seen once. CD45RO-negative cells were positively selected for CCR7, leaving out terminally differentiated effector memory CD45RA+ cells. Only Caucasian adults living in Nashville, Tennessee served as donors. Trimming removed 5 bases from V and 0 bases from J; junction bases left unmatched: 12. Germline CDR1 ENHRY, CDR2 SYGVKD. The CDR3 runs to 18 residues. General observations from the study: Compared with memory subsets, naive subsets generally had larger estimated richness. The sole specimen, blood, was sampled, and tissue repertoires likely differ.

The sequence was collected from a man younger than 35 in good health. The chain is built from TRBV10-3 and TRBJ2-1; 8 nucleotides line up with TRBD2. Input material: naive CD8+ T cells sorted from blood. CDR3 in amino acids: CAISPGTSSSGSYNEQFF. CDR3 sequence (DNA): TGTGCCATCAGTCCCGGGACTAGTTCATCGGGCTCCTACAATGAGCAGTTCTTC.